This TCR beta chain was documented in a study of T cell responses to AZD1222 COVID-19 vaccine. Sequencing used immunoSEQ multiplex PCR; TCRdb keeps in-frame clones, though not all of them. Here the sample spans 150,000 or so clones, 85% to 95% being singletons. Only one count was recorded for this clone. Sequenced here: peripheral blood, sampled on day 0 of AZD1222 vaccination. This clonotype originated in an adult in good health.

The CDR3 DNA reads TGTGCCAGCAGCTTGGCCACCCTAGCGGGGGGGAATGAGCAGTTCTTC. Translated: CASSLATLAGGNEQFF. V is TRBV5-4 and J is TRBJ2-1; 12 bases line up with TRBD2. Germline V lookup: CDR1 SGHNT, CDR2 YYREEE (reference sequence). There are 16 residues in the CDR3. V dropped 0 bases and J dropped 7; count of bases not matched to a gene: 5.